Below, one T cell receptor beta chain is given with its context. Its antigen remains unknown. Flow cytometry had shown expanded CD8+CD57+ cells in the patients chosen for sequencing. Blood was sampled before the patients had received any therapy. V lost 3 bases, J lost 2 bases, and 8 bases lay in between. This CDR3 has 13 amino acids. Germline values: CDR1 LNHDA, CDR2 SQIVND (reference sequence). Profiling of TCR beta VDJ combinations and CDR3 sequences used genomic DNA as template. TCRdb re-derived calls from the reads in MiXCR, one entry per CDR3 protein. The repertoire holds more than 150,000 distinct CDR3 sequences, about half seen once, with 10% to 15% in the top ten. This sample is drawn from a study of CD8+CD57+ T cells in acquired aplastic anemia. Study outcomes and limitations: Overlap between patients and controls comprised roughly 30 CD8+ CDR3 sequences. Patient and control CD8+ Simpson's diversity was not significantly different.

This chain connects TRBV19 to TRBJ2-7; D unclear. The source material was sorted CD4+, CD8+, or CD8+CD57+ T cells (not recorded which) from PBMCs. This TCR came from a human donor with aplastic anemia. The DNA of the CDR3 is TGTGCCAGTAGTATCGACGGTACCTACGAGCAGTACTTC. Encoded protein: CASSIDGTYEQYF.